The 8 T cell receptor beta chains listed next were all sequenced from one sample in a study of cytomegalovirus exposure and HLA in healthy donors. 13 Jbeta primers and 60 Vbeta primers were used for the PCR. Libraries were prepared by immunoSEQ multiplex PCR; TCRdb keeps only in-frame clonotypes and omits some of them. The repertoire has 300,000 or so clones, almost 85% of them found once; the top ten carry roughly 2%. The material sequenced was PBMCs. The receptors derive from a woman between 40 and 55 years old in good health and CMV-seropositive.

The chain uses TRBV2 and TRBJ2-5, with 8 bases matching TRBD2. The germline gives CDR1 SNHLY, CDR2 FYNNEI. The CDR3 totals 15 residues. With V trimmed by 7 bases and J by 5 bases, 12 bases remained unmatched. The CDR3, as DNA: TGTGCCAGCAAGGAAGCGGGAGCTGGTCGGGAGACCCAGTACTTC. Translated: CASKEAGAGRETQYF.

The genes are TRBV28 and TRBJ1-1, with TRBD1 as a possible D gene (5 bases). The CDR3 is 15 amino acids. Trimming cost V 3 bases and J 6 bases, with 17 bases left between them. The germline V gene has CDR1 MDHEN and CDR2 SYDVKM. CDR3 residues: CASSLLGGGHPEAFF. CDR3 nucleotide sequence: TGTGCCAGCAGTTTGTTAGGCGGGGGTCACCCTGAAGCTTTCTTT.

This clone came up a few times. This chain joins TRBV28 and TRBJ1-5, with D possibly TRBD1 on 5 matching bases. The CDR3 sequence is 14 residues long. V gave up 8 bases and J gave up 9 bases, with 20 bases separating them. Germline loops: CDR1 MDHEN, CDR2 SYDVKM. In DNA form, the CDR3 reads TGTGCCAGCGAGCCGGCCGACATAAGGGGGCCCCAGCATTTT. Encoded protein: CASEPADIRGPQHF.

The chain is built from TRBV6-5 and TRBJ2-1, with 13 bases matching TRBD2. V lost 2 bases to trimming and J lost 9 bases; unmatched junction nucleotides: 7. The length of the CDR3 is 16 residues. CDR1 is MNHEY, CDR2 SVGAGI, per germline. The DNA for the CDR3 is TGTGCCAGCAGTTACATGACTAGCGGGAGGAGGTCTGAGCAGTTCTTC. Translating gives CASSYMTSGRRSEQFF.

The chain employs TRBV4-1 and TRBJ2-7, with 11 bases matching TRBD2. Germline assignment: CDR1 MGHRA and CDR2 YSYEKL. The CDR3 length is 16 residues. J gave up 4 bases and V 3 bases, and 8 bases lay outside the gene matches. CDR3 DNA: TGCGCCAGCAGCCAGACTAGCGGGACGTTATCGTACGAGCAGTACTTC. It is translated as CASSQTSGTLSYEQYF.

The V gene is TRBV5-1, the J gene TRBJ2-7; 7 nucleotides match TRBD2. V dropped 0 bases and J dropped 0; count of bases not matched to a gene: 9. CDR1 is SGHRS, CDR2 YFSETQ, per germline. The CDR3 covers 17 residues. CDR3 residues: CASSLARLADLSYEQYF. The CDR3 region has the DNA TGCGCCAGCAGCTTGGCCAGGCTAGCGGACCTCTCCTACGAGCAGTACTTC.

The chain is built from TRBV10-1 and TRBJ2-3; the D gene is possibly TRBD2 (5 bases). The V end was cut by 6 bases, the J end by 6 bases, with 16 bases between. The CDR3 spans 14 residues. Germline CDR1 reads WNHNN; CDR2 reads SYGVQD (reference sequence). CDR3 region: CASSGDPGRDTQYF. The CDR3, as DNA: TGCGCCAGCAGCGGGGATCCCGGACGGGATACGCAGTATTTT.

The chain links TRBV15 to TRBJ1-1; no clear D gene. Between the trimmed V and J ends, which lost 7 bases and 1 base, there was a span of 16 bases. Germline values: CDR1 LNHNV, CDR2 YYDKDF (reference sequence). There are 15 residues in the CDR3. The CDR3: CATNWATLENTEAFF. The CDR3 coding sequence is TGTGCCACCAACTGGGCGACCTTAGAGAACACTGAAGCTTTCTTT.